The entry below describes one T cell receptor beta chain. The antigen it recognizes is unknown. No much larger clonotype is one base removed from it; base qualities were not supplied. The sample originates from a study of PD-1 blockade in classical Hodgkin lymphoma (dated by TCRdb to the early 2020s). Regarding the study in general: Nivolumab dosing was 3 mg/kg intravenously every 2 weeks, continuing until either disease progression or unacceptable toxicity. The study used TCR beta sequencing and CyTOF to define a peripheral blood immune signature of response to PD-1 blockade in classical Hodgkin lymphoma. What the research found in general, with its limitations: The study was restricted to a single clinical trial cohort, and the causes of repertoire differences, possibly disease activity or prior therapy, were left undefined. A significant rise by C4D1 was seen in CD4+ but not CD8+ TCR diversity (p=0.0027 vs p=0.16), with the rise being most apparent in complete responders (p=0.02). Baseline TCR diversity was reported to be lower in newly diagnosed patients than in healthy donors and to be lower still in relapsed/refractory patients. Baseline diversity similar to that of newly diagnosed patients was observed in trial patients achieving complete response, whereas significantly lower diversity was observed in partial responders and progressors. Lower diversity was seen in patients whose nivolumab began less than 1 year after ASCT, and these patients were left out of later analyses so that immune reconstitution would not confound the results.

Per the publication, the time point label means: cycle 1 day 1 (C1D1), immediately before nivolumab initiation. Every trial patient had relapsed following autologous stem cell transplantation, and prior brentuximab vedotin exposure was what differed among cohorts A, B and C. A total of 56 patients with relapsed/refractory classical Hodgkin lymphoma made up the trial cohort, and each patient's best overall response was complete response, partial response or progressive disease. In the multi-cohort phase II CheckMate 205 trial, trial patients received single-agent nivolumab. An independent review committee assessed best overall response by applying the 2007 International Working Group response criteria. Trial PBMCs were collected just before the start of nivolumab (C1D1) and during therapy at cycle 2 day 1 and cycle 4 day 1. After peripheral blood was drawn into 8 mL Vacutainer Cell Preparation Tubes, PBMCs were isolated by centrifugation and then cryopreserved.

Counted from cysteine to phenylalanine, this CDR3 has 18 amino acids. Kept here is only the CDR3 DNA, which spans 54 bases and is read in frame from base 1. Looking up the germline V gene (reference sequence) yields CDR1 MNHEY and CDR2 SMNVEV. Relative to germline, V is missing 1 base and J is missing 0 bases, with 8 bases of the junction outside any gene match. The Qiagen DNeasy kit was used to extract genomic DNA both from unsorted PBMCs and from the negatively selected CD4+ and CD8+ fractions. TCR beta CDR3 regions were subjected to amplification by immunoSEQ multiplex PCR with primers that anneal to V and J segments. Amplification bias was minimized using a synthetic immune receptor repertoire, and residual bias was removed computationally after sequencing. In the paper's pipeline: Custom Python scripts were used to quantify repertoire diversity as the Shannon entropy index. Unsorted, CD4+ and CD8+ repertoires were analyzed separately, except for combined analyses in which CD4+ and CD8+ sequences were merged in silico. A clone was considered expanded if an increase in frequency of at least 2-fold after treatment relative to C1D1 was found, and a pseudocount of 0.5 was applied to clones undetected at baseline. Clones with 0 or 1 copy at C1D1 were defined as singleton clones, while clones with 2 or more copies were defined as non-singleton clones. Clones expanded in unsorted samples were annotated as CD4+, CD8+ or unknown by matching protein sequences in sorted samples from the same patient. Wilcoxon tests were applied to paired samples to test diversity changes from C1D1 to C4D1. The immuneACCESS repertoire file appears here via TCRdb, limited to in-frame rearrangements. These files lack a portion of the clones; in checked studies, under half of the deficit traces to unresolved V genes, and the cause of the others is not known. V, J and clone size were drawn from that table, and D and trimming were deduced from the DNA. This sample has approximately 100,000 clones in its table, and over 85% of those were observed once. The biggest ten clones account for less than 3% of the sample.

Here the chain combines TRBV27 and TRBJ2-2; the central 7 bases match TRBD2. The specimen comprised peripheral blood mononuclear cells (PBMCs), sampled at baseline. The receptor was isolated from a human donor with classical Hodgkin lymphoma. Here is the DNA: TGTGCCAGCAGTTTATTAGGCCCGGGAGGCGCGAACACCGGGGAGCTGTTTTTT. This translates into CASSLLGPGGANTGELFF.